A single sample gave rise to the 6 T cell receptor beta chains below, sequenced in a study of blood T cell repertoires in COVID-19. Sequencing was performed with immunoSEQ multiplex PCR; in TCRdb, only in-frame clones are kept and a portion is missing. The table records fewer than 110,000 clones, 85% of them present only once. The sequenced sample consisted of peripheral blood. The receptors stem from a woman aged 70-85 years with active or convalescent COVID-19.

DNA for the CDR3: TGTGCCAGCTCACTAGGGAGTAGCTCCTACAATGAGCAGTTCTTC. It encodes CASSLGSSSYNEQFF. V is TRBV18 and J is TRBJ2-1; a possible D gene is TRBD2 (5 bases). Trimming took 4 bases from V and 0 from J, leaving 10 bases between them. Per germline, CDR1 KGHSH and CDR2 LQKENI. The CDR3 is made up of 15 amino acids.

The rearrangement uses TRBV5-4 and TRBJ1-2; tentatively, D is TRBD1 (6 bases). Germline CDR1 reads SGHNT; CDR2 reads YYREEE (reference sequence). The V and J ends lost 0 bases and 8 bases respectively, with 17 bases between them. This CDR3 is built from 15 residues. The CDR3 bases are TGTGCCAGCAGCTTGGAATCGGGACAAAGCAGAGGCTACACCTTC. Translated, it gives CASSLESGQSRGYTF.

The rearrangement links TRBV5-5 to TRBJ2-7; 10 bases align to TRBD1. Germline CDR1 and CDR2: SGHKS and YYEKEE (reference sequence). J lost 4 bases, V lost 1 base, and 14 bases had no gene match. This CDR3 contains 18 residues. The CDR3 bases are TGTGCCAGCAGCTTGCGGGCCGCAGACAGGGGGCGCGGGTACGAGCAGTACTTC. Translation gives CASSLRAADRGRGYEQYF. Variable domain in full (rest from reference TRBV5-5 and TRBJ2-7): DAGVTQSPTHLIKTRGQQVTLRCSPISGHKSVSWYQQVLGQGPQFIFQYYEKEERGRGNFPDRFSARQFPNYSSELNVNALLLGDSALYLCASSLRAADRGRGYEQYFGPGTRLTVT.

To note about this clone: At the DNA level, this CDR3 is encoded by other sequences in the same sample as well. The J gene is TRBJ1-2, the V gene TRBV28; TRBD1 agrees at 9 bases. Germline CDR1 MDHEN, CDR2 SYDVKM. The trim removed 5 bases at V and 8 bases at J, leaving 6 bases unmatched. This CDR3 spans 13 amino acids. The CDR3 sequence is CASSAGQGRGYTF. As DNA, the CDR3 is TGTGCCAGCAGTGCGGGACAGGGACGGGGCTACACCTTC.

This chain uses TRBV15 with TRBJ2-5, with D hard to call. Germline CDR1 LNHNV, CDR2 YYDKDF (reference sequence). The CDR3 runs to 15 residues. V dropped 0 bases and J dropped 1 base, with 9 bases sitting between them. CDR3 protein: CATSRDLTPQETQYF. The CDR3 DNA follows: TGTGCCACCAGCAGAGATCTCACACCCCAAGAGACCCAGTACTTC. Variable domain in full (rest from reference TRBV15 and TRBJ2-5): DAMVIQNPRYQVTQFGKPVTLSCSQTLNHNVMYWYQQKSSQAPKLLFHYYDKDFNNEADTPDNFQSRRPNTSFCFLDIRSPGLGDTAMYLCATSRDLTPQETQYFGPGTRLLVL.

A single count supports this clone. The chain recombines TRBV6-6 with TRBJ1-2; D uncertain. Between the trimmed V and J ends, which lost 2 bases and 4 bases, there was a span of 8 bases. This CDR3 region has 13 residues. Germline CDR1 and CDR2: MNHNY and SVGAGI (reference sequence). The CDR3 DNA follows: TGTGCCAGCAGTTACCCAGGATTCTATGGCTACACCTTC. Translating gives CASSYPGFYGYTF.